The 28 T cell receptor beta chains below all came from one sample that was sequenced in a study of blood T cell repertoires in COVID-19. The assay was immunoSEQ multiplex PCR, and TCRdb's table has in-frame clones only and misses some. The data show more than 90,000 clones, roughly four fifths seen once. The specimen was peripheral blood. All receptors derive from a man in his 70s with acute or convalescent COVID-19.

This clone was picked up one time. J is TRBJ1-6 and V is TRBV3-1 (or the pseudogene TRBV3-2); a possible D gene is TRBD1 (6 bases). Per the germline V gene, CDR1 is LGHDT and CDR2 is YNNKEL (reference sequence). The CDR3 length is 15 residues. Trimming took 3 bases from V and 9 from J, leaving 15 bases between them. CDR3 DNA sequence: TGTGCCAGCAGCCAGGGGGCGAAGCTTGGTTCACCCCTCCACTTT. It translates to CASSQGAKLGSPLHF.

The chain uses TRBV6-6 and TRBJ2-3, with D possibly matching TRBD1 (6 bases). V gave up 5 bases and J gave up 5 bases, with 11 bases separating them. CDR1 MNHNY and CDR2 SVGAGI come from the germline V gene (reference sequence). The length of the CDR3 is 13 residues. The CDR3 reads CASSRTVRDTQYF. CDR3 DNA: TGTGCCAGCAGTCGGACAGTTCGAGATACGCAGTATTTT.

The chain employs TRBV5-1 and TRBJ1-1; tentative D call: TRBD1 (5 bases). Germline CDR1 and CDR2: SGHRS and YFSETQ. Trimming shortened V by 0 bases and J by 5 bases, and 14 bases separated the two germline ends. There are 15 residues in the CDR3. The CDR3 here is CASSLEQGGRTEAFF. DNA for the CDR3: TGCGCCAGCAGCTTGGAGCAGGGAGGGAGGACTGAAGCTTTCTTT.

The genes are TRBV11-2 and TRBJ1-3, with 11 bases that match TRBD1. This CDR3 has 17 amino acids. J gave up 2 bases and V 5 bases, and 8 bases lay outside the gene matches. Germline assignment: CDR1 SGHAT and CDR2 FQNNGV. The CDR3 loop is CASSQGLDRGPGNTIYF. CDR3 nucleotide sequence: TGTGCCAGCAGCCAGGGCCTGGACAGGGGGCCTGGAAACACCATATATTTT.

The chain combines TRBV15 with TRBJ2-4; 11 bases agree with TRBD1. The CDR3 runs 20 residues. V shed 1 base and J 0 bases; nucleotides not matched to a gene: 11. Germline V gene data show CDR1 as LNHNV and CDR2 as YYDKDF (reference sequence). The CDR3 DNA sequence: TGTGCCACCAGCAGAGGGGAGGGACAGGGGGGACCTCTAGCCAAAAACATTCAGTACTTC. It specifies CATSRGEGQGGPLAKNIQYF.

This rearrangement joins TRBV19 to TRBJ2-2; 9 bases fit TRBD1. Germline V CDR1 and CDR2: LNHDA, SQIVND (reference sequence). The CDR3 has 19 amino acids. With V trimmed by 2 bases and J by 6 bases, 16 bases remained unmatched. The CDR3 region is CASSILDRGFSLGAGELFF. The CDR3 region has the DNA TGTGCCAGTAGTATATTGGACAGGGGATTTAGTTTAGGGGCCGGGGAGCTGTTTTTT.

The DNA of the CDR3 is TGTGCCAGCATGGAGAGCTCCTATAATTCACCCCTCCACTTT. The encoded protein is CASMESSYNSPLHF. V gene TRBV25-1 combines with J gene TRBJ1-6; the D is unclear. The CDR3 sequence is 14 residues long. Trimming took off 7 bases at V and 0 bases at J, with 7 bases between the two ends. Per the germline V gene, CDR1 is MGHDK and CDR2 is SYGVNS.

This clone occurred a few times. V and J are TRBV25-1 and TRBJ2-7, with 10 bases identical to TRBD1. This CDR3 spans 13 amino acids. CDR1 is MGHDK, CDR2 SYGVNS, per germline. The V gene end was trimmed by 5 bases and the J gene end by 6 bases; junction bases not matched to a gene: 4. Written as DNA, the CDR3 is TGTGCCAGCAGTAGGACAGGGGGATCCGAGCAGTACTTC. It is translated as CASSRTGGSEQYF.

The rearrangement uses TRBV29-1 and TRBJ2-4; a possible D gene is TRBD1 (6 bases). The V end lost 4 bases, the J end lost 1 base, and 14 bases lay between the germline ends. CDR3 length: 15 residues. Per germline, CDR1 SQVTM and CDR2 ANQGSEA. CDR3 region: CSVGQVGSAKNIQYF. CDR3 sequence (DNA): TGCAGCGTTGGACAGGTTGGGAGCGCCAAAAACATTCAGTACTTC.

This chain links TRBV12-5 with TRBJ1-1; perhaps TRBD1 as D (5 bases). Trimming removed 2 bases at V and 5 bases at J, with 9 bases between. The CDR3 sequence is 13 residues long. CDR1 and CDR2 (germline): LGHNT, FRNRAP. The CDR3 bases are TGTGCTAGTGGTTTGTCTCAGGGAACTGAAGCTTTCTTT. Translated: CASGLSQGTEAFF.

The DNA for the CDR3 is TGCGCCAGCAAAGGGGGCAAAGCTTCTAGCACAGATACGCAGTATTTT. Translation gives CASKGGKASSTDTQYF. The chain combines TRBV5-1 with TRBJ2-3; 7 bases are shared with TRBD1. Trimming removed 6 bases from V and 0 bases from J; junction bases left unmatched: 10. CDR1 is SGHRS, CDR2 YFSETQ, per germline. This CDR3 spans 16 amino acids.

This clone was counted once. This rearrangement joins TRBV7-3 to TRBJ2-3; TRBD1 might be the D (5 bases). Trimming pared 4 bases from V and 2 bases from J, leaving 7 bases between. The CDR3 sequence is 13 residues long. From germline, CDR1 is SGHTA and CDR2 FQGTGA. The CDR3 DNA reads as TGTGCCAGCAGCTCAGGGAACACAGATACGCAGTATTTT. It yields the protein CASSSGNTDTQYF.

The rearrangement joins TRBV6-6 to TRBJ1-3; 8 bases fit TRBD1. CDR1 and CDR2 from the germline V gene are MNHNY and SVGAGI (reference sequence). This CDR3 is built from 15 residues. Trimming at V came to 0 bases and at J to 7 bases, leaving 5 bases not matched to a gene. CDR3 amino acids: CASSYSTGDGNTIYF. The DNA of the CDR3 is TGTGCCAGCAGTTACTCGACAGGGGATGGGAACACCATATATTTT.

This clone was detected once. CDR3 residues: CASSFFPHDGYTF. The CDR3 DNA follows: TGTGCCAGCAGTTTTTTCCCACACGATGGCTACACCTTC. The chain carries TRBV27 and TRBJ1-2; D is unresolved. Trimming took 3 bases from V and 6 from J, leaving 11 bases between them. The germline V gene has CDR1 MNHEY and CDR2 SMNVEV (reference sequence). The CDR3 is 13 amino acids.

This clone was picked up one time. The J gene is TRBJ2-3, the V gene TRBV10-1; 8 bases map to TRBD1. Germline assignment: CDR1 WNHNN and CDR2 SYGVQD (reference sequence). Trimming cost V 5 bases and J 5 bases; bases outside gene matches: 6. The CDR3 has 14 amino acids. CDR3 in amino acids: CASSPSRGLDTQYF. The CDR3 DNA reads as TGCGCCAGCAGTCCTTCCAGGGGGCTAGATACGCAGTATTTT.

The CDR3, as DNA: TGTGCCAGCAGCGTAGCCCCGGCGGGGTATGAAAAACTGTTTTTT. As protein: CASSVAPAGYEKLFF. The chain couples TRBV9 to TRBJ1-4; D gene unclear. The V gene's germline CDR1 is SGDLS and CDR2 YYNGEE. CDR3 size: 15 residues. V was trimmed by 0 bases and J by 6 bases, leaving 12 bases between them.

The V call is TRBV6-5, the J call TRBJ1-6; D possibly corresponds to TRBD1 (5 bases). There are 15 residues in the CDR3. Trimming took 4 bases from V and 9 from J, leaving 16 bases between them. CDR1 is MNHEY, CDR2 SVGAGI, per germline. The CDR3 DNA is TGTGCCAGCAGTTGGACCTCCTCCGGGGGTTCACCCCTCCACTTT. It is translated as CASSWTSSGGSPLHF.

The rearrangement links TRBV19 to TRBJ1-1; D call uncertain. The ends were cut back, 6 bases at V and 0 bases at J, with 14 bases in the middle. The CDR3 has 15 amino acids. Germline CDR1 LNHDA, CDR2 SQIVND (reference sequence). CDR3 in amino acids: CASSTAQKVNTEAFF. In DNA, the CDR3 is TGTGCCAGTAGCACCGCCCAGAAAGTGAACACTGAAGCTTTCTTT.

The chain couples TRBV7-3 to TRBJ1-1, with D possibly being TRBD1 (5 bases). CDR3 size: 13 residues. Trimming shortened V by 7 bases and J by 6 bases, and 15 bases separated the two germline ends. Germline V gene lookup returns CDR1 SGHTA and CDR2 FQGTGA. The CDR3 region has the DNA TGTGCCAGCATGGGGCAGGGTGGGTCTGAAGCTTTCTTT. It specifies CASMGQGGSEAFF. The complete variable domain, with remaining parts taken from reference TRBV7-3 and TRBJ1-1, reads GAGVSQTPSNKVTEKGKYVELRCDPISGHTALYWYRQSLGQGPEFLIYFQGTGAADDSGLPNDRFFAVRPEGSVSTLKIQRTERGDSAVYLCASMGQGGSEAFFGQGTRLTVV.

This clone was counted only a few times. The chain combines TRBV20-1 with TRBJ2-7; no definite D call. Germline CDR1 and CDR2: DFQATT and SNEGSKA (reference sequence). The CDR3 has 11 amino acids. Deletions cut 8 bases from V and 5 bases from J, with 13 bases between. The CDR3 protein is CSLQAGHEQYF. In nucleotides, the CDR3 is TGCAGTCTACAAGCTGGGCACGAGCAGTACTTC.

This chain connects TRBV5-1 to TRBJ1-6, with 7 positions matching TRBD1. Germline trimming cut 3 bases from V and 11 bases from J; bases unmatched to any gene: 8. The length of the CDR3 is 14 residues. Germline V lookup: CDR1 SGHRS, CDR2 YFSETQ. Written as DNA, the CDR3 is TGCGCCAGCAGCTGGGCCGGGACAGTCACACCCCTCCACTTT. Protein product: CASSWAGTVTPLHF. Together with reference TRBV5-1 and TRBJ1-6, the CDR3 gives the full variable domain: KAGVTQTPRYLIKTRGQQVTLSCSPISGHRSVSWYQQTPGQGLQFLFEYFSETQRNKGNFPGRFSGRQFSNSRSEMNVSTLELGDSALYLCASSWAGTVTPLHFGNGTRLTVT.

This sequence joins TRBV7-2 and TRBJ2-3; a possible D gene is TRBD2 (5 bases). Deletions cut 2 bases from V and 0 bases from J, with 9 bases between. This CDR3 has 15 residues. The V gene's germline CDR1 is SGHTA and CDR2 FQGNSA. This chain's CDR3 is CASSLKRTSTDTQYF. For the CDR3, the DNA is TGTGCCAGCAGCTTAAAAAGGACTAGCACAGATACGCAGTATTTT.

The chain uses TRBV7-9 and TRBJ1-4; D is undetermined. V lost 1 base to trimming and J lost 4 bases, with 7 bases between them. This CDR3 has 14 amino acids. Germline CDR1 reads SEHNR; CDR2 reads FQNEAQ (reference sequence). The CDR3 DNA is TGTGCCAGCAGCTTAGATGGCATTAATGAAAAACTGTTTTTT. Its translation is CASSLDGINEKLFF.

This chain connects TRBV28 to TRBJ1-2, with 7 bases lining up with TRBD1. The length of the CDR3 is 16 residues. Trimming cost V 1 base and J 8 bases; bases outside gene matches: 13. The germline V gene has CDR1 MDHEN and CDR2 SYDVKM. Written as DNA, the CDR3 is TGTGCCAGCAGTTTATTAGCGGGGGTGGGACAGCGAGGCTACACCTTC. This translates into CASSLLAGVGQRGYTF.

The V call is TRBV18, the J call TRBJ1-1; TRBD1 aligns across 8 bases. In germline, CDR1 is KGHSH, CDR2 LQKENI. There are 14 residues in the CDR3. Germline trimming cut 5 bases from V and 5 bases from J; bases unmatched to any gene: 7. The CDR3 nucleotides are TGTGCCAGCTCAACGCAGGGGGCAGGTACTGAAGCTTTCTTT. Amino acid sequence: CASSTQGAGTEAFF.

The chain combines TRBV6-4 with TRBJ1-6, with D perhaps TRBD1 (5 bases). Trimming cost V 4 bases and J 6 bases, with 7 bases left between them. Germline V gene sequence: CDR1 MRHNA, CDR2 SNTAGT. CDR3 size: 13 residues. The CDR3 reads CASSAGGNSPLHF. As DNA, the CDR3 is TGTGCCAGCAGTGCGGGGGGTAATTCACCCCTCCACTTT.

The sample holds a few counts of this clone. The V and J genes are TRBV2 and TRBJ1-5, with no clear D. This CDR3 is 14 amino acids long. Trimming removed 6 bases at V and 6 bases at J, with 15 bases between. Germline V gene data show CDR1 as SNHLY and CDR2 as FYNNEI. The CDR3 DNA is TGTGCCAGCAGACTCATGATGGAGGGTCAGCCCCAGCATTTT. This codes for CASRLMMEGQPQHF.

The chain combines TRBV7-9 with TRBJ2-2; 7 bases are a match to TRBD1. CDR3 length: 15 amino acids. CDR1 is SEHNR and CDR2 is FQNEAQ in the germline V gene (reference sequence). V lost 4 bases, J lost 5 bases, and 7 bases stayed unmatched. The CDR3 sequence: CASSSTGSGTGELFF. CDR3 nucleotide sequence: TGTGCCAGCAGCTCGACAGGGTCCGGAACCGGGGAGCTGTTTTTT.